This entry features one TCR beta chain sequence. Its antigen is undetermined. This entry is derived from a study of vaccination and CD4 T cells after COVID-19. Study conclusions and caveats: Clonotypes reactive to SARS-CoV-2 had a median that went up from about 20 to 38, but not significantly. Researchers report that 304 of 307 vaccine-specific clones in convalescent patients proved spike mono-reactive.

Specified treatment: roughly 10-day PBMC culture with coronavirus spike peptide pools or control peptides (ViraFEST assay). The unexposed donor provided CD4+ T cells, which were taken before the COVID-19 pandemic (2011-2018). Each well received 2.1 million or so PBMCs, cultured with 8 to 10 IU/ml IL-2 and 10 ug/ml peptide pools. CD4+ T cells that had been cultured provided DNA sequenced with the Oncomine TCR Beta short-read assay. TCRdb fed the PCR reads into MiXCR, producing one record per CDR3 protein. The sample holds 8,000 to 9,500 distinct CDR3 sequences; under 45% are singletons and the top ten take 20%. Looked up from germline, CDR1 is DFQATT and CDR2 is SNEGSKA (reference sequence). Losses at the gene ends were 3 bases for V and 0 bases for J; bases not matched to a gene: 2. The CDR3 has 14 residues.

Source material: CD4+ T cells from blood, cultured in vitro. The chain joins TRBV20-1 to TRBJ1-5; 7 nucleotides line up with TRBD1. This TCR was recovered from a human donor in good health. The CDR3 reads CSASTGDSNQPQHF. As DNA, the CDR3 is TGCAGTGCTAGTACAGGGGATAGCAATCAGCCCCAGCATTTT.